One sample yielded the 12 T cell receptor beta chains listed below, sequenced in a study of Graves' ophthalmopathy and Graves' hyperthyroidism (dated by TCRdb to the late 2010s). These reads were obtained on an Illumina HiSeq 2000. For repertoire sequencing, the TCR beta CDR3 regions were amplified from RNA transcripts. HTBI primers and the Qiagen OneStep RT-PCR kit were used in a first-round RT-PCR, which was followed by a second-round multiplex PCR, size selection and purification. TCRdb cleaned the public reads at Q25 with fastp, built clones with MiXCR and kept in-frame beta chains. Every CDR3 protein is listed once, alongside the most common genes and DNA of its rows. This sample has approximately 640,000 distinct CDR3 sequences in its table, and approximately 39% of those were observed once. Roughly 3% of the sample comes from the top ten. Sequencing was done on a sample of peripheral blood. These receptors originate from an adult man with Graves' ophthalmopathy.

The chain employs TRBV7-9 and TRBJ1-1; D is undetermined. Germline V CDR1 and CDR2: SEHNR, FQNEAQ (reference sequence). Deletions cut 5 bases from V and 0 bases from J, with 10 bases between. The CDR3 has 14 residues. The CDR3, as DNA: TGTGCCAGCAGCCGGGCGAGGATGAACACTGAAGCTTTCTTT. Translation: CASSRARMNTEAFF.

Comment on this clonotype: This may come from a read error, since a much larger clone is one base off. V usage is TRBV19 and J usage is TRBJ1-3; D gene uncertain. The germline CDR1 and CDR2 sequences are LNHDA and SQIVND (reference sequence). Trimming cost V 0 bases and J 3 bases, with 9 bases left between them. This CDR3 region has 15 residues. The CDR3, as DNA: TGTGCCAGTAGTATAGACGCGGTCTTTGGAAACACCATATATTTT. Translated: CASSIDAVFGNTIYF.

This clonotype was observed a handful of times. This chain connects TRBV4-3 to TRBJ1-1; possibly TRBD1 for D (5 bases). V lost 1 base, J lost 3 bases, and 12 bases lay in between. The CDR3 spans 15 residues. Germline values: CDR1 LGHNA, CDR2 YSLEER. The CDR3 nucleotides read TGCGCCAGCAGCCAAGCGCGGACAAGGCACACTGAAGCTTTCTTT. Its protein product is CASSQARTRHTEAFF.

This clonotype appeared many times. The gene calls are TRBV10-3 and TRBJ2-6; TRBD2 matches 8 bases. This CDR3 spans 14 amino acids. The V gene end was trimmed by 8 bases and the J gene end by 3 bases; junction bases not matched to a gene: 3. The germline V gene has CDR1 ENHRY and CDR2 SYGVKD. CDR3: CAIGRGDGANVLTF. The CDR3 DNA is TGTGCCATCGGGCGGGGGGATGGGGCCAACGTCCTGACTTTC.

The V and J genes are TRBV25-1 and TRBJ1-2; a possible D gene is TRBD1 (6 bases). Looked up from germline, CDR1 is MGHDK and CDR2 is SYGVNS. V shed 2 bases and J shed 2 bases, with 12 bases lying between them. The CDR3 extends over 15 amino acids. CDR3 coding DNA: TGTGCCAGCAGTGAACCCGGACAGTCAAACTATGGCTACACCTTC. Amino acid sequence: CASSEPGQSNYGYTF.

In this sample, this clonotype turned up once. V is TRBV2 and J is TRBJ2-5, with 11 bases aligning to TRBD2. This CDR3 is 14 amino acids long. Germline CDR1 reads SNHLY; CDR2 reads FYNNEI. V lost 5 bases to trimming and J lost 4 bases; unmatched junction nucleotides: 3. In DNA, the CDR3 is TGTGCCAGCAGTAACGGGACTAGCGGAGAGACCCAGTACTTC. Its protein is CASSNGTSGETQYF.

This clonotype has a handful of counts. This chain connects TRBV29-1 to TRBJ2-1, with TRBD2 identical over 8 bases. This CDR3 contains 15 residues. Germline V lookup: CDR1 SQVTM, CDR2 ANQGSEA. The ends lost 7 bases at V and 5 bases at J; junction bases unmatched: 13. CDR3 region: CSADQLADGDNEQFF. CDR3 coding DNA: TGCAGCGCCGACCAACTAGCGGACGGAGACAATGAGCAGTTCTTC.

This clonotype was observed at least ten times. The chain combines TRBV2 with TRBJ2-7; D is ambiguous. The CDR3 is 11 residues long. The V end lost 10 bases, the J end lost 4 bases, and 11 bases lay between the germline ends. Germline V gene sequence: CDR1 SNHLY, CDR2 FYNNEI. This CDR3 reads CAISTQYEQYF. The CDR3 DNA sequence: TGTGCCATCTCGACACAGTACGAGCAGTACTTC.

This clonotype was observed many times. CDR3: CASSLQGTNTEAFF. The DNA of the CDR3 is TGCGCCAGCAGCTTACAGGGGACGAACACTGAAGCTTTCTTT. This chain links TRBV5-1 with TRBJ1-1; 7 nucleotides match TRBD1. This CDR3 contains 14 residues. CDR1 SGHRS and CDR2 YFSETQ come from the germline V gene. V trimming: 2 bases; J trimming: 1 base; junction bases outside the gene matches: 2.

The CDR3, as DNA: TGTGCCAGCAGTTTAGGCCACGAGCAGGTGGAAAAACTGTTTTTT. This translates into CASSLGHEQVEKLFF. V gene TRBV12-3 or TRBV12-4 combines with J gene TRBJ1-4; D gene uncertain. Trimming removed 1 base at V and 8 bases at J, with 14 bases between. The length of the CDR3 is 15 residues.

This clonotype was picked up a small number of times. The junction departs from the called germline gene at one end, perhaps through a read error. V is TRBV10-3 and J is TRBJ1-2, with 7 nucleotides matching TRBD1. There are 17 residues in the CDR3. Per germline, CDR1 ENHRY and CDR2 SYGVKD. This chain's CDR3 is CASSYSRGGGTNYGYTF. The DNA of the CDR3 is TGTGCCAGCAGTTACTCGAGAGGAGGGGGCACGAACTATGGCTACACCTTC.

This clonotype came up many times. The rearrangement joins TRBV12-3 or TRBV12-4 to TRBJ1-1; D unclear. The CDR3 spans 12 residues. V lost 3 bases to trimming and J lost 7 bases, with 9 bases between them. CDR3 coding DNA: TGTGCCAGCAGTTTTAACAGCGGTGAAGCTTTCTTT. Its translation: CASSFNSGEAFF.